Listed below are T cell receptor beta chains from one sample, sequenced in a study of blood T cells in healthy people across ages. TCRdb analysed the 5' RACE reads with MiXCR anew, one entry per CDR3 protein. The sample has 550,000 to 800,000 distinct CDR3 sequences, more than 20% seen once; the top ten hold about 3.6%. The material sequenced was blood. All receptors derive from a man in his sixties or seventies in good health. Both conserved end residues are part of each CDR3. A D gene is named only where the DNA matches it firmly. Part of the rows lack a size; the others show once, few, many or a class for expanded clones.

abundance,len,d_gene,j_gene,v_gene,CDR3aa,CDR3nt
.,16,TRBD2,TRBJ2-5,TRBV28,CASSRSSGRIAETQCF,TGTGCCAGCAGTCGATCTAGCGGGAGGATCGCAGAGACCCAGTGCTTC
few,16,.,TRBJ2-4,TRBV7-2,CASSVSDQGSKNIQYF,TGTGCCAGCAGCGTATCAGACCAGGGGTCCAAAAACATTCAGTACTTC
few,13,.,TRBJ2-1,TRBV5-1,CASSPDLAREQFF,TGCGCCAGCAGCCCGGATCTAGCCCGTGAGCAGTTCTTC
.,15,TRBD1,TRBJ2-7,TRBV18,CASSPRTGDMNEQYF,TGTGCCAGCTCACCACGAACAGGGGATATGAACGAGCAGTACTTC
.,14,.,TRBJ2-3,TRBV20-1,CSAISAVSTDTQYF,TGCAGTGCTATCTCGGCGGTTAGCACAGATACGCAGTATTTT
few,15,TRBD2,TRBJ2-1,TRBV5-1,CASSLGASGRDEQFF,TGCGCCAGCAGCTTGGGGGCTAGCGGGAGGGATGAGCAGTTCTTC
few,14,.,TRBJ2-5,TRBV7-8,CASSLGQSKETQYF,TGTGCCAGCAGCCTCGGTCAGAGCAAAGAGACCCAGTACTTC
many,14,TRBD1,TRBJ2-4,TRBV20-1,CSARTGEAKNIQYF,TGCAGTGCGAGGACAGGGGAAGCCAAAAACATTCAGTACTTC
few,15,.,TRBJ2-1,TRBV5-1,CASSLEAGRGNEQFF,TGCGCCAGCAGCTTGGAAGCGGGTAGAGGGAATGAGCAGTTCTTC
.,14,.,TRBJ1-6,TRBV15,CATSRDRDNSPLHF,TGTGCCACCAGCAGAGACAGGGATAATTCACCCCTCCACTTT
.,14,.,TRBJ1-6,TRBV16,CASSHNRDNSPLHF,TGTGCCAGCAGCCACAACAGGGATAATTCACCCCTCCACTTT
few,13,.,TRBJ2-2,TRBV20-1,CSAKTGHTGELFF,TGCAGTGCTAAGACAGGCCACACCGGGGAGCTGTTTTTT
.,15,.,TRBJ2-1,TRBV7-2,CASSLGPPDYNEQFF,TGTGCCAGCAGCTTGGGACCCCCAGACTACAATGAGCAGTTCTTC
few,14,.,TRBJ2-5,TRBV6-2/TRBV6-3,CASSDNRVQETQYF,TGTGCCAGCAGTGACAACAGGGTCCAAGAGACCCAGTACTTC
.,13,.,TRBJ1-1,TRBV28,CASSLPGVAEAFF,TGTGCCAGCAGTTTACCGGGAGTCGCTGAAGCTTTCTTT
many,13,.,TRBJ2-5,TRBV5-6,CASSLRDQETQYF,TGTGCCAGCAGCCTCCGGGACCAAGAGACCCAGTACTTC
few,14,.,TRBJ2-5,TRBV18,CASSPQNREWEQYF,TGTGCCAGCTCACCACAGAACAGGGAGTGGGAGCAGTACTTC
many,16,TRBD2,TRBJ2-7,TRBV7-2,CASSLGPLAAIYEQYF,TGTGCCAGCAGCTTGGGCCCACTAGCGGCTATATACGAGCAGTACTTC
.,11,TRBD1,TRBJ1-1,TRBV29-1,CSVSDRFEAFF,TGCAGCGTTTCGGACAGGTTCGAAGCTTTCTTT
.,16,.,TRBJ2-7,TRBV5-1,CASSLDGGTAMYEQYF,TGCGCCAGCAGCTTGGATGGGGGGACTGCTATGTACGAGCAGTACTTC
.,13,.,TRBJ2-7,TRBV5-1,CASSVETTYEQYF,TGCGCCAGCTCGGTAGAGACCACCTACGAGCAGTACTTC
.,13,.,TRBJ2-3,TRBV5-1,CASSFTGTDTQYF,TGCGCCAGCAGCTTTACGGGTACAGATACGCAGTATTTT
many,13,.,TRBJ2-5,TRBV20-1,CSARDRGKETQYF,TGCAGTGCTAGAGACAGGGGAAAAGAGACCCAGTACTTC
few,13,.,TRBJ2-5,TRBV4-3,CASSQDPDRRIYF,TGCGCCAGCAGCCAAGATCCTGACAGGAGGATTTACTTC
.,15,TRBD1,TRBJ1-4,TRBV4-1,CASSEQGGTSEKLFF,TGCGCCAGCAGCGAACAGGGGGGCACTAGTGAAAAACTGTTTTTT
.,13,TRBD1,TRBJ2-7,TRBV29-1,CSVDTGTGGEQYF,TGCAGCGTTGACACCGGGACAGGGGGCGAGCAGTACTTC
.,14,TRBD1,TRBJ2-7,TRBV6-1,CASSEGTGLYEQHF,TGTGCCAGCAGTGAAGGGACAGGACTCTACGAGCAGCACTTC
.,16,TRBD2,TRBJ2-7,TRBV5-1,CASSLGSGSGFGEQYF,TGCGCCAGCAGCTTGGGTAGCGGGAGTGGTTTCGGGGAGCAGTACTTC
.,16,TRBD2,TRBJ2-7,TRBV5-1,CASSQGLAGASGEQYF,TGCGCCAGCAGCCAAGGACTAGCGGGAGCGTCTGGAGAGCAGTACTTC
many,17,.,TRBJ2-4,TRBV5-1,CASSLGIRGQAKNIQYF,TGCGCCAGCAGCTTGGGGATAAGGGGTCAAGCCAAAAACATTCAGTACTTC
.,16,TRBD2,TRBJ2-2,TRBV28,CASSSSQAGIAGELFF,TGTGCCAGCAGTTCGTCACAAGCGGGAATCGCCGGGGAGCTGTTTTTT
few,16,.,TRBJ2-5,TRBV29-1,CSVDRAGNLGSETQYF,TGCAGCGTTGATCGGGCGGGCAACCTGGGGTCAGAGACCCAGTACTTC
.,15,.,TRBJ1-5,TRBV12-3/TRBV12-4,CASRTAGDSNQPQHF,TGTGCCAGCAGAACGGCAGGGGATAGCAATCAGCCCCAGCATTTT
.,14,.,TRBJ2-4,TRBV15,CATSRARSGDIQYF,TGTGCCACCAGCAGAGCCCGTTCGGGTGACATTCAGTACTTC
.,17,.,TRBJ2-7,TRBV4-2,CASSQDVRDTGSYEQYF,TGTGCCAGCAGCCAAGATGTAAGAGACACCGGCTCCTACGAGCAGTACTTC
many,15,TRBD1,TRBJ1-2,TRBV12-3/TRBV12-4,CASSLRGQGVLGYTF,TGTGCCAGCAGTTTAAGGGGACAGGGGGTCCTTGGCTACACCTTC
few,12,.,TRBJ2-1,TRBV3-1,CASSQVAREQFF,TGTGCCAGCAGCCAAGTGGCTCGGGAGCAGTTCTTC
.,15,.,TRBJ2-1,TRBV29-1,CSVDWPPQRSNEQFF,TGCAGCGTTGATTGGCCTCCACAACGGTCCAATGAGCAGTTCTTC
.,14,TRBD1,TRBJ2-7,TRBV20-1,CSVPGQGGFYEQYF,TGCAGTGTACCGGGACAGGGGGGGTTCTACGAGCAGTACTTC
.,15,.,TRBJ2-5,TRBV4-1,CASSQDRRDEETQYF,TGCGCCAGCAGCCAAGATCGTAGAGACGAAGAGACCCAGTACTTC
few,15,TRBD1,TRBJ1-4,TRBV20-1,CSARDRVGLNEKLFF,TGCAGTGCTAGGGACAGGGTGGGACTTAATGAAAAACTGTTTTTT
few,16,TRBD2,TRBJ2-3,TRBV9,CASSPISGSQTDTQYF,TGTGCCAGCAGCCCGATAAGCGGGAGTCAAACAGATACGCAGTATTTT
.,15,TRBD2,TRBJ2-7,TRBV28,CASSSSGGPPYEQYF,TGTGCCAGCAGTTCCAGCGGGGGGCCCCCCTACGAGCAGTACTTC
many,13,TRBD2,TRBJ2-7,TRBV5-5,CASSRTSSHEQYF,TGTGCCAGCAGCCGGACTAGTTCCCATGAGCAGTACTTC
.,16,TRBD2,TRBJ2-5,TRBV6-1,CASGYGTSGVQETQYF,TGTGCCAGCGGATATGGGACTAGCGGAGTACAAGAGACCCAGTACTTC